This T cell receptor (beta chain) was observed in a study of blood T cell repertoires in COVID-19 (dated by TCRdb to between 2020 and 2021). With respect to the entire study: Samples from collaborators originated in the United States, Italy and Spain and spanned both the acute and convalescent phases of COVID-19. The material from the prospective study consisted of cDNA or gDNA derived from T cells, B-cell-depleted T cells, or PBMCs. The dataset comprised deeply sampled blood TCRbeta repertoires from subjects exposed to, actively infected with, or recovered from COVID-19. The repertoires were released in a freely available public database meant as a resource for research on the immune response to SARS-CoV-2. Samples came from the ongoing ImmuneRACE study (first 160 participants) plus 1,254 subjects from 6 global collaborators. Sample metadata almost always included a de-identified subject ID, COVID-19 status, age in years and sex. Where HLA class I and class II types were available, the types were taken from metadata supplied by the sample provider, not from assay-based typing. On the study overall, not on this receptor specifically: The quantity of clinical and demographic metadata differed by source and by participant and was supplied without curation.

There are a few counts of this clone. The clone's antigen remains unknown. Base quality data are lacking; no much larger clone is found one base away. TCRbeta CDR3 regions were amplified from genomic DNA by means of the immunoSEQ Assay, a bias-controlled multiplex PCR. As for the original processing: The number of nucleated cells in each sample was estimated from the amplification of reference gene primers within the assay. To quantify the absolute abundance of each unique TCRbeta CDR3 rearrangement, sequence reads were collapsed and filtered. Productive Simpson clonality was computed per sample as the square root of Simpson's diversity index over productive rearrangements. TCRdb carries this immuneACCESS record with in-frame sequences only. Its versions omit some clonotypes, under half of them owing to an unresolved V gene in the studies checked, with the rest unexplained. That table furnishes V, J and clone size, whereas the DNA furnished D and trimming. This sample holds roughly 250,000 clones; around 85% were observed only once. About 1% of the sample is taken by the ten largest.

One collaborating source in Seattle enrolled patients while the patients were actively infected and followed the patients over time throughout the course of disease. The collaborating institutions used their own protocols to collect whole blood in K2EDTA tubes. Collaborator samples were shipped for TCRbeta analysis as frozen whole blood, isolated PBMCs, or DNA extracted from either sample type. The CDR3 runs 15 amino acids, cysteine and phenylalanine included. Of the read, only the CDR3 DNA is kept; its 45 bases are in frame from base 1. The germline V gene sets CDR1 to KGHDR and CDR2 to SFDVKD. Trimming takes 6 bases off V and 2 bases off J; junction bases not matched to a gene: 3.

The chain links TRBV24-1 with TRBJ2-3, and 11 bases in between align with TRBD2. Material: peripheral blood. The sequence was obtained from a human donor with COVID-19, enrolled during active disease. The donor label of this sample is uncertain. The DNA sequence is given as TGTGCCACCAGTTCGACTAGCGGGGACACAGATACGCAGTATTTT. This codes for CATSSTSGDTDTQYF.